This T cell receptor beta chain appears in the sequencing data of a study of T cells in tuberculosis. Study as a whole: In South Africa, adults with active tuberculosis were compared with IGRA-negative and latently infected IGRA-positive adolescents.

The CDR3 covers 17 residues. V was shortened by 5 bases and J by 3 bases, with 22 bases between the two germline ends. Germline V lookup: CDR1 SGHAT, CDR2 FQNNGV. TCRdb's table, derived via immunoSEQ multiplex PCR, lists solely in-frame clones and lacks some. This sample yields some 31,000 clones, of which roughly 92% are seen a single time; 2% to 2.5% belongs to the top ten. On this clone itself: Its antigen is still unknown.

Latent tuberculosis screening used tuberculin skin test and IGRA at entry. On average about 100,000 T cells per donor were immunosequenced. Study-level points and caveats: Smaller alpha distances in active tuberculosis partly reflected shorter CDR3-alpha lengths.

The sequenced sample consisted of PBMCs. This chain uses TRBV11-2 with TRBJ1-2; TRBD1 is a possible D gene (6 bases). This TCR was recovered from a donor aged 10-29 years with latent tuberculosis or without tuberculosis infection. CDR3 residues: CASSRRTDEGDYYGYTF. The CDR3, as DNA: TGTGCCAGCAGCCGCCGGACAGACGAGGGAGACTACTATGGCTACACCTTC.